Listed below are T cell receptor beta chains from one sample, sequenced in a study of control samples from healthy donors and cancer patients. Data came from immunoSEQ multiplex PCR; TCRdb stores just in-frame clones and leaves some out. The table has 150,000 or so clones, approximately 86% seen once. Sample: blood. These receptors were taken from a young woman in good health. Each CDR3 is given with its conserved first and last residue. Fields, in order: D gene, J gene, clone size, V gene, CDR3 DNA, CDR3 protein. A D gene is named only where the DNA matches it firmly. Not every row has a clone size; where given, it reads once, few, many or a size class.

. TRBJ1-1 . TRBV19 TGTGCCAGTAGTACGAACGCCCCCCAGACTGAAGCTTTCTTT CASSTNAPQTEAFF
TRBD2 TRBJ2-3 . TRBV13 TGTGCCAGCAGCTCCGCCCTTAGCGGGGGTAGGGATACGCAGTATTTT CASSSALSGGRDTQYF
. TRBJ2-1 . TRBV5-5 TGTGCCAGCAGCTTGGGGTTTGCGGCGGGGTTCGACGAGCAGTTCTTC CASSLGFAAGFDEQFF
. TRBJ2-3 . TRBV24-1 TGTGCCACCAGTGATGGGCAGACCCCTAGCACAGATACGCAGTATTTT CATSDGQTPSTDTQYF
. TRBJ1-2 . TRBV6-5 TGTGCCAGCAAGGTAGGGGACTATGGCTACACCTTC CASKVGDYGYTF
. TRBJ2-6 . TRBV3-1/TRBV3-2 TGTGCCAGCAGCGAAGGGGTCACGTACTCTTTC CASSEGVTYSF
. TRBJ2-3 . TRBV7-2 TGTGCCAGCAGCTTTACGGGGTCAGATACGCAGTATTTT CASSFTGSDTQYF
. TRBJ2-1 once TRBV14 TGTGCCAGCAGCCCTGACACACGGAATGAGCAGTTCTTC CASSPDTRNEQFF
. TRBJ2-3 few TRBV9 TGTGCCAGCAGCGTAGATGCGGGGAGCACAGATACGCAGTATTTT CASSVDAGSTDTQYF
. TRBJ2-5 . TRBV4-1 TGCGCCAGCAGCCCCTCGGGCGGTAGGGGAGAGACCCAGTACTTC CASSPSGGRGETQYF
TRBD1 TRBJ1-2 . TRBV11-1 TGTGCCAGCAGCTTACGACAGGGCTATGGCTACACCTTC CASSLRQGYGYTF
TRBD2 TRBJ2-4 . TRBV7-9 TGTGCAACGGGGGGAACCCTTTATCAGTACTTC CATGGTLYQYF
. TRBJ2-2 . TRBV3-1/TRBV3-2 TGTGCCAGCAGCCAAGAATACAGGACACCGAACACCGGGGAGCTGTTTTTT CASSQEYRTPNTGELFF
TRBD2 TRBJ2-3 . TRBV15 TGTGCCACCAGCAGACCCTGGGGGGGAACCGTGGCAGATACGCAGTATTTT CATSRPWGGTVADTQYF
. TRBJ2-3 once TRBV5-6 TGTGCCAGCAGCTCCTCACTTGATCTCAGCACAGATACGCAGTATTTT CASSSSLDLSTDTQYF
. TRBJ1-1 once TRBV3-1/TRBV3-2 TGTGCCAGCAGCCAAGGGGGAGGGATGAACACTGAAGCTTTCTTT CASSQGGGMNTEAFF
. TRBJ1-3 . TRBV11-2 TGTGCCAGCAGCAAGGGGACGGTGCGCTCTGGAAACACCATATATTTT CASSKGTVRSGNTIYF
. TRBJ1-2 . TRBV3-1/TRBV3-2 TGTGCCAGCAGTCGGGAACTCCTCTATGGCTACACCTTC CASSRELLYGYTF
TRBD1 TRBJ2-7 . TRBV11-2 TGTGCCAGCAGCTTTACGGACAGGTCCTACGAGCAGTACTTC CASSFTDRSYEQYF
. TRBJ2-5 . TRBV7-2 TGTGCCACGTCAGGGCAAATCCAAGAGACCCAGTACTTC CATSGQIQETQYF
TRBD1 TRBJ1-5 . TRBV2 TGTGCCAGCAGTGAACAGGGGGCGAGCAATCAGCCCCAGCATTTT CASSEQGASNQPQHF
TRBD1 TRBJ2-5 . TRBV10-3 TGTGCCATCAGTCCCGAAGGGGACAGCCTGTACTTC CAISPEGDSLYF
. TRBJ1-1 . TRBV27 TGTGCCAGCAGCCTAGGGACTGAAGCTTTCTTT CASSLGTEAFF
. TRBJ2-3 . TRBV15 TGTGCCACCAGCAGAGGGATCACAGGAAGAACGGATACGCAGTATTTT CATSRGITGRTDTQYF
. TRBJ2-2 . TRBV11-2 TGTGTCAGCAGCTTAGTCGGGACCGGGGAGCTGTTTTTT CVSSLVGTGELFF